This TCR beta chain was retrieved from a study of Japanese encephalitis immunity and Zika vaccine responses (dated by TCRdb to about 2021). Looking at the study overall: Included participants received three 5.0 ug doses of alum-adjuvanted ZPIV at weeks 0, 4 and 28. Some 11 participants were given two doses of JEV vaccine (IXIARO) 28 days apart, two to three months before the first ZPIV dose. Before ZPIV, approximately eleven participants got a single dose of YFV vaccine (YF-VAX), while under ten participants were flavivirus-naive. For TCR sequencing, about six representative participants were selected from each pre-vaccination group, and samples were taken at week 0 (after pre-vaccination, before ZPIV) and at week 52. In addition, the TCR repertoires of a few flavivirus-naive individuals were analyzed at weeks 2, 6 and 52 after ZPIV vaccination began. The stimulations used peptide pools from ZIKV structural proteins divided into flavivirus-conserved and non-conserved sets, or JEV or YFV peptides that matched the pre-vaccination. ZIKV peptides were 15-mers overlapping by 11 residues, selected for NetMHCpan/NetMHCII-predicted epitopes with affinity below 50 nM. The study tested whether prior Japanese encephalitis virus (JEV) or yellow fever virus (YFV) vaccination shaped CD4 T cell responses to the Zika vaccine. Here is what the overall study found, with its caveats: In JEV-pre-vaccinated donors, the repertoire richness of CD4 T cells responding to conserved ZIKV epitopes dropped significantly after ZPIV. Only a subset of trial participants with three doses and adequate samples was analyzed, not the entire vaccinated cohort. Compared with YFV-pre-vaccinated donors, JEV-pre-vaccinated donors had higher repertoire similarity across time-points and stimulations, indicating that more clonotypes were common to ZIKV and JEV stimulation. Only a few individuals showed CD8 T cell responses to ZIKV peptide pools, and those responses were very low in magnitude. Peptide-pool deconvolution was not performed because of sample size limitations, and consequently the individual peptides driving cross-reactive responses were not identified. Samples clustered by participant with no similarity between individuals, suggesting no public TCRs were detected.

In its sample, this clonotype comes out as medium-sized (0.01 to 0.1%). No per-base quality is available; no much larger clone lies one base away. From a lookup of the germline V gene (reference sequence), CDR1 and CDR2 are DFQATT and SNEGSKA. The CDR3, from cysteine to phenylalanine, totals 15 residues. Only the CDR3 part of the read is kept: 45 bases, read in frame from the first base. Between the V and J ends, shortened by 4 bases and 0 bases respectively, the junction contains 15 bases. PBMCs were labeled with CellTrace CFSE and were cultured for more than 5 days in RPMI containing about 8% human serum plus peptide pools at approximately 0.94 ug/mL each. On a BD FACSAria, proliferating CD4 T cells were sorted without fixation as live CD56-CD19-CD16-CD3+CD4+ CFSE-low cells. Enrolled adults were healthy and were found to be seronegative for ZIKV, JEV, YFV, DENV and WNV by microneutralization screening. The samples were drawn from a phase 1 trial of an alum-adjuvanted Zika purified-inactivated virus (ZPIV) vaccine that was randomized, double-blinded and placebo-controlled. Peripheral blood mononuclear cells were isolated by standard procedure and stored frozen in liquid nitrogen until use.

Libraries were constructed by 5' RACE. Before sequencing, the TCRbeta libraries were pooled in proportion to the number of cells sorted for each library. Total RNA from sorted cells was extracted with RNAzol RT, and cDNA was made with an oligo(dT) primer and a template-switching oligo. The TCRbeta V-CDR3-J region was PCR-amplified with Kapa HiFi using a SMARTer oligo primer and a TCRbeta constant-region primer. A second PCR attached Illumina adaptors and sample-specific index barcodes, followed by HighPrep bead cleanup and Bioanalyzer confirmation of a band of roughly 650 bp. Sequencing of the libraries was done on an Illumina MiSeq using 2x151 bp paired-end reads. Concerning the study's data processing: An in-house Java program demultiplexed the reads, and MiXCR assigned TCRbeta annotations and counted clonotypes. To assess repertoire overlap, Morisita-Horn indices from the R package vegan were used, along with UPGMA clustering and Circos plots of recurring clonotypes. Shannon diversity and richness were normalized to the highest possible value given the input cell numbers, yielding values from 0 to 1. CDR3beta sequences were aligned with MUSCLE, distances computed with SeqinR, and multidimensional scaling plotted in R. TCRdb's own reprocessing of the public reads used fastp at Q25 and MiXCR and kept productive beta chains. Each entry is one CDR3 protein sequence, shown with its most common DNA and genes. TCRdb, rather than the study authors, made the V and J calls. This sample holds some 300 distinct CDR3 sequences; around 3% were observed only once. The ten largest account for about 24% of the sample.

This clonotype originated in an adult man who received an inactivated Zika virus vaccine. Specimen: antigen-activated CD4+ T cells from blood, cultured, collected during a Zika inactivated vaccine study. The sequence joins TRBV20-1 to TRBJ1-2; TRBD1 is possibly the D segment (6 matching bases). The CDR3 has the sequence CSATSRGSPNYGYTF. In nucleotides, the sequence is TGCAGTGCTACTAGTAGGGGGTCTCCTAACTATGGCTACACCTTC.